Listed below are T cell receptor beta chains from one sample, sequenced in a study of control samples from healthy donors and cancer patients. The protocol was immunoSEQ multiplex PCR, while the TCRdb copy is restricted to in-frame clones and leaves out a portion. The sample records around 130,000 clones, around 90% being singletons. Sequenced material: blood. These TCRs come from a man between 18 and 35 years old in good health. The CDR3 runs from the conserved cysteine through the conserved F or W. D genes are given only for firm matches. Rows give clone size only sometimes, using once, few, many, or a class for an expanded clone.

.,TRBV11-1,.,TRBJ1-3,TGTGCCAGCAGCTTCCAGGCCGAGAGCCCTGGAAACACCATATATTTT,CASSFQAESPGNTIYF
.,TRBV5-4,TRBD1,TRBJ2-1,TGTGCCAGCAGCCCGGACAGGGGCGATGAGCAGTTCTTC,CASSPDRGDEQFF
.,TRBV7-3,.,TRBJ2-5,TGTGCCAGCAGCTCCGGCGGGGGCAGCGAGACCCAGTACTTC,CASSSGGGSETQYF
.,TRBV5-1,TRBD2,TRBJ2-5,TGCGCCAGCACCGCGGGGGGCCTGGAGACCCAGTACTTC,CASTAGGLETQYF
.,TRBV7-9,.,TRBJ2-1,TGTGCCAGCAGCTCAGGAGTGTCGGGAGTTGGGGACAATGAGCAGTTCTTC,CASSSGVSGVGDNEQFF
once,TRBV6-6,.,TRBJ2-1,TGTGCCAGCAGTTACGGGCTAGGCCTTAGCATCCATGAGCAGTTCTTC,CASSYGLGLSIHEQFF
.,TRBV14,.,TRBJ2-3,TGTGCCAGCAGCCAAGATATAGTAGTTTCCACAGATACGCAGTATTTT,CASSQDIVVSTDTQYF
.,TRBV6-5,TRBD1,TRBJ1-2,TGTGCCAGCAGGACGGCGATACAGGGGGACTATGGCTACACCTTC,CASRTAIQGDYGYTF
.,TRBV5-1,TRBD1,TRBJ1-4,TGCGCCAGCAGCTTCGGACAGGGCCGTGAAAAACTGTTTTTT,CASSFGQGREKLFF
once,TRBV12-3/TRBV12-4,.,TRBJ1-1,TGTGCCAGCTTCCTGAACACTGAAGCTTTCTTT,CASFLNTEAFF
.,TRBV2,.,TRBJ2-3,TGTGCCAGCAGCTTTTCTAGGACAGCTCCTAGCACAGATACGCAGTATTTT,CASSFSRTAPSTDTQYF
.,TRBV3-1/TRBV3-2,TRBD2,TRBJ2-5,TGTGCCAGCAGCCAGGACTCCGGGACTAGTGGTGAGACCCAGTACTTC,CASSQDSGTSGETQYF
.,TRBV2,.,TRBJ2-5,TGTGCCAGCGGTCTACTCCGGATTCAAGAGACCCAGTACTTC,CASGLLRIQETQYF
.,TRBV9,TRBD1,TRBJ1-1,TGTGCCAGCAGCGTGGGACAGGGCACTGAAGCTTTCTTT,CASSVGQGTEAFF
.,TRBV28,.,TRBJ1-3,TGTGCCAGCAGTCCCAGGGGCAGGAGCTCTGGAAACACCATATATTTT,CASSPRGRSSGNTIYF
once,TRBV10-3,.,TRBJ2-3,TGTGCCATCAGTCAGGCCGGCACAGATACGCAGTATTTT,CAISQAGTDTQYF
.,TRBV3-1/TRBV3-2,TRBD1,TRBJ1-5,TGTGCCAGCAGCCAAGATACAGGGGCAAGCAATCAGCCCCAGCATTTT,CASSQDTGASNQPQHF
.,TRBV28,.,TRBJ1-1,TGTGCCAGCAGTTCCCCCGGGACGGCGAACACTGAAGCTTTCTTT,CASSSPGTANTEAFF
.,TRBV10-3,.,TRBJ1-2,TGTGCCATCTTGGGCCCTGAAGGGAATGGAGGCTACACCTTC,CAILGPEGNGGYTF
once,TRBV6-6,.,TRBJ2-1,TGTGCCAGCAGTTACGGCCAGCGGACACCGAATGAGCAGTTCTTC,CASSYGQRTPNEQFF
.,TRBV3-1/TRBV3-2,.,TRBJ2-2,TGTGCCAGCAGCCAAAGGGACTGGATTATCACCGGGGAGCTGTTTTTT,CASSQRDWIITGELFF
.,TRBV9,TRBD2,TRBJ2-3,TGTGCCAGCAGCGTAGAACTAGCGGGGGGCTCGGATACGCAGTATTTT,CASSVELAGGSDTQYF
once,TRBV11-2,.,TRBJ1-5,TGTGCCAGCAGCTTGACGCTAGATCAGCCCCAGCATTTT,CASSLTLDQPQHF
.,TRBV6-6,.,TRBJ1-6,TGTGCCAGCAGTTATGGGGATAATTCACCCCTCCACTTT,CASSYGDNSPLHF
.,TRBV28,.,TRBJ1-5,TGTGCCAGCAGTTTATCGGCAGGCAATCAGCCCCAGCATTTT,CASSLSAGNQPQHF
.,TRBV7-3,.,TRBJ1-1,TGTGCCAGCAGCCCCGTCCGGCTGACTGAAGCTTTCTTT,CASSPVRLTEAFF
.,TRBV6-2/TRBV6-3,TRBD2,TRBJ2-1,TGTGCCAGCAGTTACTCTTCCACTAGCGGCTACAATGAGCAGTTCTTC,CASSYSSTSGYNEQFF
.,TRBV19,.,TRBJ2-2,TGTGCCAGTAAAAGGTCCGGGGAGCTGTCTTTT,CASKRSGELSF
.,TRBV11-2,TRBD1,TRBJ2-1,TGTGCCAGCAGCTTAGAGGGCAGGGGGAGCAATGAGCAGTTCTTC,CASSLEGRGSNEQFF
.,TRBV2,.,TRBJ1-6,TGTGCCAGCAAACAGGGAACGGGCTCACCCCTCCACTTT,CASKQGTGSPLHF